This is a list of T cell receptor beta chains from one sample in a study of STAT5B mutations in CD4+ large granular lymphocyte leukemia. Sequencing used immunoSEQ multiplex PCR; TCRdb keeps in-frame clones, though not all of them. Of 4,700 or so clones listed, about 86% are singletons. The sequenced sample consisted of PBMCs. The receptors come from a man in his forties or fifties with CD4+ T-cell large granular lymphocyte leukemia. Each CDR3 is given with its conserved first and last residue. Fields, in order: clone size, V gene, D gene, J gene, CDR3 DNA, CDR3 protein. The D gene is left open where the match is weak. Some rows mark clone size as missing; the rest say once, few, many or name a class of expanded clone.

abundance: .; v_gene: TRBV30; d_gene: .; j_gene: TRBJ2-7; CDR3nt: TGTGCCTGGGCGGACGACTACGAGCAGTACTTC; CDR3aa: CAWADDYEQYF
abundance: .; v_gene: TRBV5-1; d_gene: .; j_gene: TRBJ1-6; CDR3nt: TGCGCCAGCAGCTTGGATACCCAGAGCTCCTATAATTCACCCCTCCACTTT; CDR3aa: CASSLDTQSSYNSPLHF
abundance: few; v_gene: TRBV6-6; d_gene: .; j_gene: TRBJ1-6; CDR3nt: TGTGCCAGCTCCCCGCGTAATAATTCACCCCTCCACTTT; CDR3aa: CASSPRNNSPLHF
abundance: .; v_gene: TRBV11-2; d_gene: TRBD1; j_gene: TRBJ2-5; CDR3nt: TGTGCCAGCAGCCTATGGGGACAGGCACAAGAGACCCAGTACTTC; CDR3aa: CASSLWGQAQETQYF
abundance: once; v_gene: TRBV19; d_gene: TRBD1; j_gene: TRBJ2-2; CDR3nt: TGTGCCAGTAGGCCGACAGGGGAGTCGTCCGGGGAGCTGTTTTTT; CDR3aa: CASRPTGESSGELFF
abundance: .; v_gene: TRBV5-1; d_gene: .; j_gene: TRBJ1-1; CDR3nt: TGCGCCAGCAGCTTGGCCGAGATAGGGAACACTGAAGCTTTCTTT; CDR3aa: CASSLAEIGNTEAFF
abundance: .; v_gene: TRBV30; d_gene: .; j_gene: TRBJ1-2; CDR3nt: TGTGCCTGGAGTTCATACAGGGTCCACTATGGCTACACCTTC; CDR3aa: CAWSSYRVHYGYTF
abundance: .; v_gene: TRBV6-1; d_gene: .; j_gene: TRBJ1-1; CDR3nt: TGTGCCAGCAGTGGGGCAGGGTCTTGGATGAACACTGAAGCTTTCTTT; CDR3aa: CASSGAGSWMNTEAFF
abundance: .; v_gene: TRBV18; d_gene: .; j_gene: TRBJ1-2; CDR3nt: TGTGCCAGCTCACAACAAGGAGGAGAAGGCTACACCTTC; CDR3aa: CASSQQGGEGYTF
abundance: .; v_gene: TRBV10-3; d_gene: .; j_gene: TRBJ2-3; CDR3nt: TGTGCCATCAGTGAGCGGGGCACAGATACGCAGTATTTT; CDR3aa: CAISERGTDTQYF
abundance: .; v_gene: TRBV6-6; d_gene: TRBD1; j_gene: TRBJ1-6; CDR3nt: TGTGCCAGCAGTACAGGACAGGGTGGCAATTCACCCCTCCACTTT; CDR3aa: CASSTGQGGNSPLHF
abundance: .; v_gene: TRBV4-1; d_gene: .; j_gene: TRBJ2-2; CDR3nt: TGCGCCAGCAGCCCCTTTGGGCTCGGGGAGCTGTTTTTT; CDR3aa: CASSPFGLGELFF